These T cell receptor beta chains were read from a single sample in a study of blood T cell repertoires in COVID-19. Using immunoSEQ multiplex PCR, the repertoire was profiled, and TCRdb retains in-frame clones only, with some absent. The table shows about 39,000 clones, with 87% occurring only once. The sequenced sample was peripheral blood. Every receptor here comes from a middle-aged man with active or convalescent COVID-19. CDR3s include the opening cysteine and the closing phenylalanine or tryptophan. D genes are given only for firm matches. Expanded clones are given a class, and other clones once, few, many or no size at all.

CDR3,DNA,V,size,D,J
CASSWGLAGEETQYF,TGTGCCAGCAGCTGGGGACTAGCGGGGGAGGAGACCCAGTACTTC,TRBV7-9,.,TRBD2,TRBJ2-5
CASTQGGSYGYTF,TGTGCCAGCACGCAGGGCGGGAGCTATGGCTACACCTTC,TRBV3-1/TRBV3-2,.,.,TRBJ1-2
CASSYKAGGPQHF,TGTGCCAGCAGTTACAAGGCCGGCGGGCCCCAGCATTTT,TRBV6-5,.,.,TRBJ1-5
CASTPEPGQMNTEAFF,TGTGCCAGTACCCCCGAGCCGGGACAAATGAACACTGAAGCTTTCTTT,TRBV19,few,.,TRBJ1-1
CASSIGQRSGANVLTF,TGTGCCAGCAGCATAGGACAGCGCTCTGGGGCCAACGTCCTGACTTTC,TRBV5-4,.,.,TRBJ2-6
CASRHPSYGYTF,TGTGCCAGCAGGCACCCGAGCTATGGCTACACCTTC,TRBV6-5,.,.,TRBJ1-2
CASSTQGNNEQFF,TGTGCCAGCAGCACACAGGGGAACAATGAGCAGTTCTTC,TRBV27,.,TRBD1,TRBJ2-1
CASSRTGNTIYF,TGTGCCAGCAGCCGAACAGGGAACACCATATATTTT,TRBV28,.,.,TRBJ1-3
CASTQTRRSGNTIYF,TGTGCCAGCACCCAGACACGCCGCTCTGGAAACACCATATATTTT,TRBV6-5,.,.,TRBJ1-3
CASIDPGLAGHTQYF,TGTGCCAGCATAGACCCGGGACTAGCGGGTCATACGCAGTATTTT,TRBV6-5,.,TRBD2,TRBJ2-3
CASSPGVRTVNTEAFF,TGTGCCAGCTCACCGGGAGTGAGGACAGTGAACACTGAAGCTTTCTTT,TRBV18,few,.,TRBJ1-1
CASSHNKWERRTDTQYF,TGTGCCAGCAGCCATAACAAGTGGGAGAGGCGCACAGATACGCAGTATTTT,TRBV4-2,.,.,TRBJ2-3
CSVPGAFRNTGELFF,TGCAGCGTCCCTGGAGCTTTTCGTAACACCGGGGAGCTGTTTTTT,TRBV29-1,.,.,TRBJ2-2
CASSLEGEELYEQYF,TGTGCCAGCAGCTTGGAAGGCGAGGAGCTCTACGAGCAGTACTTC,TRBV5-4,.,.,TRBJ2-7
CASSIVGGRQETQYF,TGTGCCAGTAGTATAGTCGGAGGGAGACAAGAGACCCAGTACTTC,TRBV19,.,.,TRBJ2-5
CASSLAGPASAHGYTF,TGTGCCAGCAGCTTGGCTGGGCCAGCCTCTGCCCATGGCTACACCTTC,TRBV5-4,.,.,TRBJ1-2
CASSKWTGEDGYTF,TGTGCCAGCAGCAAGTGGACAGGGGAGGATGGCTACACCTTC,TRBV7-2,.,TRBD1,TRBJ1-2
CAYRLAGVGADTQYF,TGTGCCTACCGACTAGCGGGGGTTGGGGCAGATACGCAGTATTTT,TRBV30,.,TRBD2,TRBJ2-3
CAWSVLNGWAGTGELFF,TGTGCCTGGAGTGTACTCAACGGCTGGGCGGGCACCGGGGAGCTGTTTTTT,TRBV30,.,.,TRBJ2-2
CSASSGHEQYF,TGCAGTGCTAGCTCTGGGCACGAGCAGTACTTC,TRBV20-1,few,.,TRBJ2-7
CASSLAGAGGMFEQYF,TGTGCCAGCAGCTTAGCGGGCGCAGGGGGAATGTTCGAGCAGTACTTC,TRBV7-8,.,TRBD1,TRBJ2-7
CASSQVRGQETQYF,TGTGCCAGCAGCCAAGTCAGGGGCCAAGAGACCCAGTACTTC,TRBV3-1/TRBV3-2,.,.,TRBJ2-5
CATSDPTSGRAYEQFF,TGTGCCACCAGTGACCCGACTAGCGGGAGGGCTTATGAGCAGTTCTTC,TRBV24-1,once,TRBD2,TRBJ2-1
CATRGQGHQPQHF,TGTGCCACCAGGGGACAGGGTCATCAGCCCCAGCATTTT,TRBV10-3,.,TRBD1,TRBJ1-5
CAWCRVLGTEAFF,TGTGCCTGGTGCAGGGTCCTAGGCACTGAAGCTTTCTTT,TRBV30,.,.,TRBJ1-1
CASSPRPGELHF,TGTGCCAGCTCACCACGGCCCGGGGAGCTGCATTTT,TRBV18,many,.,TRBJ1-5
CASSPLTSTAGELFF,TGTGCCAGTAGTCCTCTGACTAGCACCGCCGGGGAGCTGTTTTTT,TRBV19,.,TRBD2,TRBJ2-2
CASSLPLRVAGNTIYF,TGTGCCAGCAGTTTACCCCTGAGGGTAGCGGGAAACACCATATATTTT,TRBV28,.,.,TRBJ1-3
CASRGTGTYNYGYTF,TGCGCCAGCAGAGGGACAGGCACTTATAACTATGGCTACACCTTC,TRBV5-1,.,TRBD1,TRBJ1-2
CASSQGTLRGWNQPQHF,TGTGCCAGCAGCCAAGGTACTCTACGGGGGTGGAATCAGCCCCAGCATTTT,TRBV3-1/TRBV3-2,.,.,TRBJ1-5
CASSPTGMNTEAFF,TGTGCCAGCAGCCCAACAGGGATGAACACTGAAGCTTTCTTT,TRBV7-6,.,.,TRBJ1-1
CASSVGRTSGLLETQYF,TGTGCCAGCAGCGTAGGGAGGACTAGCGGGCTACTAGAGACCCAGTACTTC,TRBV9,.,TRBD2,TRBJ2-5
CATSRDLADYGYTF,TGTGCCACCAGCAGAGATCTGGCAGACTATGGCTACACCTTC,TRBV15,.,.,TRBJ1-2
CASSKEASGATGNEQFF,TGTGCCAGCAGCAAAGAGGCTAGCGGGGCCACCGGGAATGAGCAGTTCTTC,TRBV21-1,.,.,TRBJ2-1
CASRGPRGTNYGYTF,TGTGCCAGCAGGGGGCCTCGGGGGACTAACTATGGCTACACCTTC,TRBV27,.,.,TRBJ1-2
CASSPAPGQGHYGYTF,TGTGCCAGCAGCCCCGCCCCGGGACAGGGACACTATGGCTACACCTTC,TRBV7-2,once,TRBD1,TRBJ1-2
CASSKMTSGYTDTQYF,TGTGCCAGCAGCAAAATGACTAGCGGATACACAGATACGCAGTATTTT,TRBV7-3,.,TRBD2,TRBJ2-3
CASTSPHTGNTEAFF,TGTGCCAGCACCTCTCCTCATACAGGGAACACTGAAGCTTTCTTT,TRBV6-5,.,.,TRBJ1-1
CASTLKGGQGFGTQYF,TGTGCCAGTACCCTCAAGGGTGGACAGGGGTTCGGTACGCAGTATTTT,TRBV19,.,TRBD1,TRBJ2-3
CASSPGTLDSPLHF,TGTGCCAGTAGTCCAGGGACTTTGGATTCACCCCTCCACTTT,TRBV19,.,.,TRBJ1-6
CASSAGSGANVLTF,TGTGCCAGCAGTGCAGGGTCTGGGGCCAACGTCCTGACTTTC,TRBV6-4,.,.,TRBJ2-6
CASSDDRSGFPDTQYF,TGTGCCAGCAGTGACGACAGGTCTGGTTTCCCAGATACGCAGTATTTT,TRBV2,.,.,TRBJ2-3
CASSPSGMRGNQPQHF,TGTGCCAGCAGCCCCTCTGGAATGCGGGGCAATCAGCCCCAGCATTTT,TRBV3-1/TRBV3-2,.,.,TRBJ1-5
CASSLLPGQTNNEQFF,TGTGCCAGCAGCTTACTACCGGGACAGACTAACAATGAGCAGTTCTTC,TRBV7-3,.,TRBD1,TRBJ2-1
CASSSGQGAAGNTIYF,TGTGCCAGCAGCTCTGGACAGGGGGCGGCTGGAAACACCATATATTTT,TRBV7-9,.,TRBD1,TRBJ1-3
CASSSIDREVYEQYF,TGTGCCAGCAGCTCAATCGACAGGGAAGTATACGAGCAGTACTTC,TRBV11-2,.,TRBD1,TRBJ2-7
CASSGGGGGQPQHF,TGTGCCAGCAGCGGAGGAGGGGGCGGTCAGCCCCAGCATTTT,TRBV2,.,TRBD1,TRBJ1-5
CASSSPTAGVTDTQYF,TGTGCCAGCAGCTCCCCCACGGCGGGAGTTACAGATACGCAGTATTTT,TRBV5-4,.,TRBD2,TRBJ2-3
CASITSGPTGELFF,TGTGCCAGCATCACTAGCGGACCTACCGGGGAGCTGTTTTTT,TRBV28,.,TRBD2,TRBJ2-2
CASSFAGTHYEQYF,TGTGCCAGCAGCTTTGCTGGTACTCACTACGAGCAGTACTTC,TRBV11-2,.,.,TRBJ2-7
CASSVLTERAGRGMTQYF,TGTGCCAGCAGCGTTCTCACGGAAAGAGCGGGGAGGGGAATGACCCAGTACTTC,TRBV3-1/TRBV3-2,.,TRBD2,TRBJ2-5
CAIGTSGRSTGELFF,TGTGCCATAGGGACTAGCGGGAGGAGTACCGGGGAGCTGTTTTTT,TRBV10-3,.,TRBD2,TRBJ2-2
CASTLGGVRETQYF,TGTGCCAGCACCCTGGGGGGTGTTAGAGAGACCCAGTACTTC,TRBV28,.,.,TRBJ2-5
CASSDSGSRNYGYTF,TGTGCCAGCAGTGATTCGGGGAGCAGAAACTATGGCTACACCTTC,TRBV6-6,.,.,TRBJ1-2
CASSFSSGNTIYF,TGTGCCAGCAGCTTTAGCTCTGGAAACACCATATATTTT,TRBV5-4,few,.,TRBJ1-3
CASRDRGFGEQFF,TGTGCCAGCAGGGACAGGGGGTTTGGTGAGCAGTTCTTC,TRBV6-5,.,TRBD1,TRBJ2-1
CASSLAQGRGDYGYTF,TGTGCCAGCAGCTTAGCGCAGGGGAGAGGGGACTATGGCTACACCTTC,TRBV7-9,.,.,TRBJ1-2
CASSYETGTGEAFF,TGTGCCAGCAGCTACGAGACCGGGACAGGAGAAGCTTTCTTT,TRBV2,.,TRBD1,TRBJ1-1
CASSQEAGFTEAFF,TGTGCCAGCAGCCAAGAGGCAGGGTTTACTGAAGCTTTCTTT,TRBV3-1/TRBV3-2,.,.,TRBJ1-1